The 20 T cell receptor beta chains reported below all come from one sample, sequenced in a study of response to subunit inactivated influenza vaccine. TCRdb reanalysed the RT-PCR reads using MiXCR and keeps one entry per CDR3 protein. The table has some 480,000 distinct CDR3 sequences, roughly 9.7% seen once; the top ten hold about 12%. Sequences were derived from PBMCs from blood, sampled roughly 46 days after vaccination. The receptors come from a man aged 45-65 years who received an inactivated influenza vaccine.

The chain combines TRBV29-1 with TRBJ2-5; D is possibly TRBD2 (6 bases). The CDR3 extends over 14 amino acids. V gave up 0 bases and J gave up 7 bases, with 15 bases separating them. Germline CDR1 is SQVTM and CDR2 is ANQGSEA. DNA for the CDR3: TGCAGCGTTGAAGATCGGAGGGGACCTGGGACCCAGTACTTC. Translating it yields CSVEDRRGPGTQYF.

This clonotype was counted many times. The chain couples TRBV27 to TRBJ2-4; no firm D call. Trimming took off 9 bases at V and 0 bases at J, with 12 bases between the two ends. This CDR3 comprises 14 residues. Germline values: CDR1 MNHEY, CDR2 SMNVEV (reference sequence). DNA for the CDR3: TGTGCCAGTTCCCCTTCCCTAGCCAAAAACATTCAGTACTTC. It codes for CASSPSLAKNIQYF.

The V and J genes are TRBV20-1 and TRBJ2-1; 16 positions match TRBD2. Germline CDR1 and CDR2: DFQATT and SNEGSKA (reference sequence). Unmatched junction bases numbered 10, after V lost 5 bases and J lost 15 bases. The CDR3 runs to 14 residues. For the CDR3, the DNA is TGCAGTGCTTTTGCTGGGACTAGCGGGGGGGCACGGTTCTTC. Translating gives CSAFAGTSGGARFF.

The V gene is TRBV7-9, the J gene TRBJ1-4; perhaps TRBD1 as D (5 bases). Germline V gene sequence: CDR1 SEHNR, CDR2 FQNEAQ (reference sequence). V lost 0 bases and J lost 6, with 11 bases in between. This CDR3 comprises 15 residues. CDR3 amino acids: CASSLAVRAYEKLFF. CDR3 DNA: TGTGCCAGCAGCTTAGCGGTCAGGGCATATGAAAAACTGTTTTTT.

The sample holds many counts of this clonotype. This chain uses TRBV4-3 with TRBJ1-6; D unresolved. Germline-derived CDR1 and CDR2 are LGHNA and YSLEER. Trimming removed 0 bases at V and 2 bases at J, with 11 bases between. CDR3 size: 17 residues. The CDR3 DNA follows: TGCGCCAGCAGCCAAGAGCGGAGGGTTGCCTATAATTCACCCCTCCACTTT. Encoded protein: CASSQERRVAYNSPLHF.

The chain combines TRBV3-1 with TRBJ2-1, with D possibly being TRBD2 (6 bases). This CDR3 comprises 16 residues. Germline lookup yields CDR1 LGHDT and CDR2 YNNKEL (reference sequence). The germline V and J ends were trimmed by 4 bases and 2 bases, with 15 bases remaining between them. CDR3 protein: CASSRDLRPPYNEQFF. CDR3 bases: TGTGCCAGCAGCCGGGACTTGCGGCCGCCCTACAATGAGCAGTTCTTC.

This clonotype was counted between two and nine times. The V and J genes are TRBV5-1 and TRBJ2-7, with TRBD1 matching 8 bases. Germline CDR1 and CDR2: SGHRS and YFSETQ. V gave up 4 bases and J gave up 6 bases; unmatched junction bases: 9. CDR3 length: 14 amino acids. CDR3 sequence (DNA): TGCGCCAGCAGCCAAGGACAGGGATTTGTCGAGCAGTACTTC. The encoded protein is CASSQGQGFVEQYF.

This clonotype occurred many times. The CDR3 coding sequence is TGTGCCAGCATTCCTTCGGTCCAGCGGGCCAACAATGAGCAGTTCTTC. Its translation: CASIPSVQRANNEQFF. The genes are TRBV12-3 or TRBV12-4 and TRBJ2-1; TRBD2 is a possible D gene (6 bases). Trimming shortened V by 7 bases and J by 5 bases, and 21 bases separated the two germline ends. The CDR3 runs 16 residues.

This clonotype was recorded at least ten times. This rearrangement joins TRBV29-1 to TRBJ2-2; D may correspond to TRBD1 or TRBD2 (5 bases each). The CDR3 contains 14 residues. Germline CDR1 and CDR2: SQVTM and ANQGSEA. Trimming took off 4 bases at V and 0 bases at J, with 9 bases between the two ends. As DNA, the CDR3 is TGCAGCGTTGCGGTGGGACCGAACACCGGGGAGCTGTTTTTT. It translates to CSVAVGPNTGELFF.

The chain recombines TRBV18 with TRBJ2-7; TRBD2 matches at 7 bases. CDR3 length: 15 amino acids. Trimming removed 0 bases from V and 5 bases from J; junction bases left unmatched: 7. CDR1 is KGHSH, CDR2 LQKENI, per germline. This CDR3 reads CASSPPIGRPHEQYF. The CDR3, as DNA: TGTGCCAGCTCACCACCGATCGGGAGGCCCCACGAGCAGTACTTC.

The chain joins TRBV12-3 or TRBV12-4 to TRBJ2-3, with 7 nucleotides matching TRBD2. This CDR3 spans 14 amino acids. The trim removed 3 bases at V and 8 bases at J, leaving 8 bases unmatched. CDR3: CASSLWGSGVTQYF. For the CDR3, the DNA is TGTGCCAGCAGTTTGTGGGGGAGCGGGGTTACGCAGTATTTT.

In its sample, this clonotype was seen many times. This chain links TRBV5-5 with TRBJ2-1; 8 bases match TRBD2. CDR3 length: 16 amino acids. The V and J ends lost 3 bases and 7 bases, in that order; junction bases with no gene match: 12. The germline CDR1 and CDR2 sequences are SGHKS and YYEKEE (reference sequence). The CDR3 here is CASSSLRGGQWNEQFF. For the CDR3, the DNA is TGTGCCAGCAGCTCCCTCCGGGGGGGCCAATGGAATGAGCAGTTCTTC.

This clonotype was seen many times. The chain joins TRBV20-1 to TRBJ2-7; D may be TRBD1 (6 bases). Deletions cut 6 bases from V and 5 bases from J, with 14 bases between. Germline V lookup: CDR1 DFQATT, CDR2 SNEGSKA (reference sequence). The CDR3 consists of 12 residues. Here the CDR3 DNA reads TGCAGTGCCTTAAAAACAGGGAACGAGCAGTACTTC. Amino acid sequence: CSALKTGNEQYF.

The V gene is TRBV12-3 or TRBV12-4, the J gene TRBJ2-2; tentative D call: TRBD2 (6 bases). The CDR3 runs 13 residues. Trimming stripped 5 bases from V and 13 bases from J, with 17 bases between. DNA for the CDR3: TGTGCCAGCAGTCCCCTCGGAGGGTGGTTGCTGTTTTTT. This translates into CASSPLGGWLLFF.

This rearrangement joins TRBV15 to TRBJ1-2; 8 nucleotides agree with TRBD1. Germline V gives CDR1 LNHNV, CDR2 YYDKDF (reference sequence). Trimming at V came to 3 bases and at J to 4 bases, leaving 4 bases not matched to a gene. This CDR3 is built from 14 residues. This chain's CDR3 is CATSSAQGAYGYTF. For the CDR3, the DNA is TGTGCCACCAGCAGCGCCCAGGGGGCCTATGGCTACACCTTC.

The chain combines TRBV30 with TRBJ2-3; no clear D. Between the trimmed V and J ends, which lost 3 bases and 1 base, there was a span of 8 bases. Germline V gives CDR1 GTSNPN, CDR2 SVGIG (reference sequence). The CDR3 loop spans 13 amino acids. CDR3 nucleotide sequence: TGTGCCTGGAGAATCATCGGCACAGATACGCAGTATTTT. It specifies CAWRIIGTDTQYF. The complete variable domain, with remaining parts taken from reference TRBV30 and TRBJ2-3, reads SQTIHQWPATLVQPVGSPLSLECTVEGTSNPNLYWYRQAAGRGLQLLFYSVGIGQISSEVPQNLSASRPQDRQFILSSKKLLLSDSGFYLCAWRIIGTDTQYFGPGTRLTVL.

This clonotype was counted only a few times. The chain couples TRBV6-2 or TRBV6-3 to TRBJ2-1, with 14 bases identical to TRBD2. Trimming cost V 4 bases and J 8 bases; bases outside gene matches: 7. The length of the CDR3 is 16 residues. Germline lookup yields CDR1 MNHEY and CDR2 SVGEGT. CDR3 protein: CASSSTSGRAWDEQFF. CDR3 nucleotide sequence: TGTGCCAGCAGTTCGACTAGCGGGAGGGCCTGGGATGAGCAGTTCTTC.

This clonotype appeared a few times. This chain joins TRBV27 and TRBJ2-4; D remains ambiguous. The V end lost 3 bases, the J end lost 2 bases, and 17 bases lay between the germline ends. Germline V gene sequence: CDR1 MNHEY, CDR2 SMNVEV (reference sequence). This CDR3 is 17 amino acids long. CDR3 DNA sequence: TGTGCCAGCAGTTTGAGAAGGATGAGTAATCCCAAAAACATTCAGTACTTC. This encodes CASSLRRMSNPKNIQYF.

This clonotype was recorded a few times. The V and J genes are TRBV5-1 and TRBJ2-7, with 10 bases lining up with TRBD2. CDR3 size: 15 residues. Germline CDR1 reads SGHRS; CDR2 reads YFSETQ. The V segment lost 1 base and the J segment 5 bases; nucleotides outside the gene matches: 6. The CDR3 DNA sequence: TGCGCCAGCAGCTTGCAAGCGGGGGGGCCGGACGAGCAGTACTTC. It specifies CASSLQAGGPDEQYF.

This clonotype was counted many times. J is TRBJ2-7 and V is TRBV9, with 7 bases fitting TRBD1. V was clipped by 1 base and J by 0 bases; unmatched bases: 4. From germline, CDR1 is SGDLS and CDR2 YYNGEE. The CDR3 is 15 amino acids. Here the CDR3 DNA reads TGTGCCAGCAGCGTATCCCCAGGGGGCTCCTACGAGCAGTACTTC. Translation gives CASSVSPGGSYEQYF.